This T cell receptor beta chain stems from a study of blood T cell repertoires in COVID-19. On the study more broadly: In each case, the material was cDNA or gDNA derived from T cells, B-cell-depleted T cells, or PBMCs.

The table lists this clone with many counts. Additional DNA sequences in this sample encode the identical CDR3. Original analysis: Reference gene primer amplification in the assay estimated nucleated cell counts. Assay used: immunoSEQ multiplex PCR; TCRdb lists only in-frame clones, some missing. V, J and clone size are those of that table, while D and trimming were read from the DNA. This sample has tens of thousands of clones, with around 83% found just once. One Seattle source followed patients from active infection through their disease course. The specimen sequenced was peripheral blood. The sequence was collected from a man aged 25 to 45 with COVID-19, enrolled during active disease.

The CDR3 coding sequence is TGTGCCAGCAGCTGGACTAGGCCCTCAGGAGAGCAGTACTTC. It is translated as CASSWTRPSGEQYF. The rearrangement joins TRBV6-2 or TRBV6-3 to TRBJ2-7; 7 bases agree with TRBD2. CDR3 length equals 14 residues. J gave up 7 bases and V 6 bases, and 12 bases lay outside the gene matches. Germline-derived CDR1 and CDR2 are MNHEY and SVGEGT.